A selection of T cell receptor beta chains follows, all from one sample in a study of blood T cell repertoires in COVID-19. The table came from immunoSEQ multiplex PCR; TCRdb's copy has only in-frame clones and leaves some out. This sample carries about 110,000 clones, roughly two thirds of them seen once, and the ten largest clones take 5% to 6.5%. The sample was peripheral blood. These receptors were obtained from an elderly man with acute or convalescent COVID-19. CDR3s include the opening cysteine and the closing phenylalanine or tryptophan. A D gene is named only where the DNA matches it firmly. Size is stated for part of the rows, as once, few or many counts, or as a class when the clone is expanded.

>-|TRBJ2-2|-|TRBV7-8|13
TGTGCCAGCAGTCGCGGTTACACCGGGGAGCTGTTTTTT
CASSRGYTGELFF
>-|TRBJ1-1|-|TRBV6-2/TRBV6-3|13
TGTGCCAGCAGTAAAGGACACTCGGGTGAAGCTTTCTTT
CASSKGHSGEAFF
>TRBD1|TRBJ2-2|many|TRBV23-1|17
TGCGCCAGCAGTCAAATTAAACGCACAGGGGGCCACGGGGAGCTGTTTTTT
CASSQIKRTGGHGELFF
>TRBD2|TRBJ2-1|-|TRBV27|15
TGTGCCAGCAGTTTAAGGACTAGCGCCAACAATGAGCAGTTCTTC
CASSLRTSANNEQFF
>-|TRBJ1-1|-|TRBV7-5|19
TGTGCCAGAAGCTTGGTAACTCGGACAGGACCAAAAAGAAAGACTGAAGCTTTCTTT
CARSLVTRTGPKRKTEAFF
>-|TRBJ1-1|-|TRBV20-1|14
TGCAGTGCCAGTAGCCGGACATCGAACACTGAAGCTTTCTTT
CSASSRTSNTEAFF
>TRBD2|TRBJ2-5|-|TRBV11-2|16
TGTGCCAGCAGCTCGGGGCACCGGGGGGGTAAAGAGACCCAGTACTTC
CASSSGHRGGKETQYF
>-|TRBJ2-3|-|TRBV28|16
TGTGCCAGCAGTCCGGTACAAGCGGGCCCCACAGATACGCAGTATTTT
CASSPVQAGPTDTQYF
>-|TRBJ2-7|-|TRBV28|16
TGTGCCAGCAAACTGGGGGGTGTCGGGGGTACCTACGAGCAGTACTTC
CASKLGGVGGTYEQYF
>TRBD1|TRBJ1-4|-|TRBV7-9|15
TGTGCCAGCAGCCTGGAGACAGGGACTAATGAAAAACTGTTTTTT
CASSLETGTNEKLFF
>-|TRBJ1-2|-|TRBV28|15
TGTGCCAGCATAACGAACCGGGACACCTACTATGGCTACACCTTC
CASITNRDTYYGYTF
>TRBD1|TRBJ1-1|few|TRBV19|16
TGTGCCAGTAGTATGGGGGCGACAGGGCCGAACACTGAAGCTTTCTTT
CASSMGATGPNTEAFF
>-|TRBJ2-1|-|TRBV28|16
TGTGCCAGCAGTTCGGTACTAGCCAGCTCCTACAATGAGCAGTTCTTC
CASSSVLASSYNEQFF
>-|TRBJ1-6|-|TRBV5-6|15
TGTGCCAGCAGACCTTGGGGCTTCGTTGATTCACCCCTCCACTTT
CASRPWGFVDSPLHF
>-|TRBJ2-3|-|TRBV27|17
TGTGCCAGCTCCCCCTGGAGACTCTCCCATAGCACAGATACGCAGTATTTT
CASSPWRLSHSTDTQYF
>TRBD1|TRBJ2-2|few|TRBV5-4|14
TGTGCCAGCAGCACCCGGACAGGGGCCGGGGAGCTGTTTTTT
CASSTRTGAGELFF
>-|TRBJ1-5|-|TRBV7-3|15
TGTGCCAGCAGCTTAAAGAGAGGGAGCAATCAGCCCCAGCATTTT
CASSLKRGSNQPQHF
>TRBD2|TRBJ2-5|-|TRBV5-4|12
TGTGCCAGCAGCGATAATAGGGGACTAGCGGACTTC
CASSDNRGLADF
>TRBD1|TRBJ1-3|-|TRBV3-1/TRBV3-2|18
TGTGCCAGCAGCCAGGAGGGGGACAGTTTACTCTCTGGAAACACCATATATTTT
CASSQEGDSLLSGNTIYF
>TRBD2|TRBJ2-2|-|TRBV14|16
TGTGCCAGCAGCTTCTATAGCGGGGCGAACACCGGGGAGCTGTTTTTT
CASSFYSGANTGELFF
>-|TRBJ1-1|-|TRBV4-3|14
TGCGCCAGCAGCCAAGTCACTGGGGGCTCTGAAGCTTTCTTT
CASSQVTGGSEAFF
>-|TRBJ1-1|-|TRBV3-1/TRBV3-2|14
TGTGCCGATATGGTCGTCAGGAAGAACACTGAAGCTTTCTTT
CADMVVRKNTEAFF
>TRBD2|TRBJ2-2|-|TRBV11-3|15
TGTGCCAGCAGCCCGACTAGCCGCAACACCGGGGAGCTGTTTTTT
CASSPTSRNTGELFF
>TRBD1|TRBJ1-5|-|TRBV19|13
TGTGCCATTGCGACAGGGGGCATTCAGCCCCAGCATTTT
CAIATGGIQPQHF
>-|TRBJ2-2|-|TRBV5-1|15
TGCGCCAGCAGTGGCAAGCTGGGGGCGACCGGGGAGCTGTTTTTT
CASSGKLGATGELFF
>-|TRBJ2-7|-|TRBV30|15
TGTGCCTGGAAACACACTAGCAAAGGCTCCTACGAGCAGTACTTC
CAWKHTSKGSYEQYF
>-|TRBJ2-7|-|TRBV10-3|15
TGTGCCATCGGACGGTCGGGCGGGACGGCCTACGAGCAGTACTTC
CAIGRSGGTAYEQYF